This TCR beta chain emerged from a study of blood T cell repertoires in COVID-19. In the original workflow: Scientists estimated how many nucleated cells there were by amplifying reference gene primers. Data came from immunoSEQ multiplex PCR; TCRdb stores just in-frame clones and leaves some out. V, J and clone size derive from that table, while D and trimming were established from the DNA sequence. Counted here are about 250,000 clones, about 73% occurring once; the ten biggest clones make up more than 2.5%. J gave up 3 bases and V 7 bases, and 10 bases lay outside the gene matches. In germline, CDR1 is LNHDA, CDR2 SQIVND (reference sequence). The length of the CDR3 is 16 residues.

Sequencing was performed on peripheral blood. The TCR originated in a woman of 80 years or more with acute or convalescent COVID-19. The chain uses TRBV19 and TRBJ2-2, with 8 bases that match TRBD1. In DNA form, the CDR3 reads TGTGCCAGTACCAAGGTGGCAGGGGGCGACACCGGGGAGCTGTTTTTT. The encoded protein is CASTKVAGGDTGELFF.